The following is a TCR beta chain sequence with its context. Produced via immunoSEQ multiplex PCR; TCRdb's table is partial and in-frame only. Of some 300,000 clones in the sample, less than 90% were seen once. The CDR3 runs 17 residues. Germline CDR1 MNHNS, CDR2 SASEGT. The V and J ends lost 1 base and 0 bases respectively, with 12 bases between them. The sample is drawn from a study of blood T cell repertoires in COVID-19. The origin of this receptor is a woman aged 25 to 39 who had recovered from COVID-19. The material sequenced was PBMCs or T cells enriched from blood (not recorded which). The chain employs TRBV6-1 and TRBJ2-2; D is undetermined. CDR3 in DNA: TGTGCCAGCAGTGAAGGTCTGTGGGCCTCGAACACCGGGGAGCTGTTTTTT. This encodes CASSEGLWASNTGELFF.